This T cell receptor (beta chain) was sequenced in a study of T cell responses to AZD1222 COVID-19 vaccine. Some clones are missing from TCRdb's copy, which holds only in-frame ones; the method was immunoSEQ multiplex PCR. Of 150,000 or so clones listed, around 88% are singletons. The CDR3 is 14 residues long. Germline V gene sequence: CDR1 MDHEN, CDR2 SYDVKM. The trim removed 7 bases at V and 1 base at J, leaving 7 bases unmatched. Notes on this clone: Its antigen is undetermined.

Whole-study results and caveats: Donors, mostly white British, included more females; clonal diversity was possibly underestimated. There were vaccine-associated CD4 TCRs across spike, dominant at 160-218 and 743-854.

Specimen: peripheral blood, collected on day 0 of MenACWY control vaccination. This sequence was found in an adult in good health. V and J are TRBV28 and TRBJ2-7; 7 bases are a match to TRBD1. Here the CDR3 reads CASTLGGSSYEQYF. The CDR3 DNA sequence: TGTGCCAGCACCCTAGGGGGCAGTTCCTACGAGCAGTACTTC.